This TCR beta chain derives from a study of shared T cell receptors in the human thymus. Only in-frame clones appear in the TCRdb table, and some are missing; sequencing was by immunoSEQ multiplex PCR. The sample holds 650,000 to 950,000 clones, 80% to 90% seen once. The same sample was also used in a study of human thymus T cells.

This TCR was recovered from a girl under two years old with a congenital heart defect. The sequenced sample was thymocytes.

The DNA for the CDR3 is TGTGCCAGCAGCTTGGGGGAGGAAAAACTGTTTTTT. Amino acids: CASSLGEEKLFF. The chain has TRBV5-6 and TRBJ1-4, with unresolved D. The V end lost 0 bases, the J end lost 8 bases, and 5 bases lay between the germline ends. The CDR3 contains 12 residues. CDR1 SGHDT and CDR2 YYEEEE come from the germline V gene. Full variable domain (missing parts from reference TRBV5-6 and TRBJ1-4): DAGVTQSPTHLIKTRGQQVTLRCSPKSGHDTVSWYQQALGQGPQFIFQYYEEEERQRGNFPDRFSGHQFPNYSSELNVNALLLGDSALYLCASSLGEEKLFFGSGTQLSVL.